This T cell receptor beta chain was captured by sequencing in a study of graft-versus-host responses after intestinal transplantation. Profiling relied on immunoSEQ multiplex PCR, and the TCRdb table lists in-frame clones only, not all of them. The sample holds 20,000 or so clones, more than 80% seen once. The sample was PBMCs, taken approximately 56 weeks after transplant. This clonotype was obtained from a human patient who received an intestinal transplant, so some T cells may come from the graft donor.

The CDR3 bases are TGTGCCAGCAGCGCGTCCGGGACATACGATGGCTACACCTTC. It encodes CASSASGTYDGYTF. The chain is built from TRBV6-5 and TRBJ1-2; D is perhaps TRBD1 (6 bases). Trimming pared 6 bases from V and 6 bases from J, leaving 17 bases between. Germline CDR1 reads MNHEY; CDR2 reads SVGAGI. This CDR3 comprises 14 residues.